This TCR beta chain was obtained from a study of shared clonotypes between healthy human individuals. Study-level background: Participating donors consisted of two women and a few men aged 18 to 49.

Donors, without exception, were Caucasian adults residing in Nashville, Tennessee. Per germline, CDR1 ENHRY and CDR2 SYGVKD. V trimming: 4 bases; J trimming: 5 bases; junction bases outside the gene matches: 9. This CDR3 spans 15 amino acids. A word on this clone: The antigen is unknown.

Study-wide results and caveats: Across a handful of donors, naive CD4 shared 5% to 6.5%, naive CD8 over 3%, memory CD4 2.3%, memory CD8 around 0.42%.

Deep-level settings were used for running the assay. The protocol was immunoSEQ multiplex PCR, while the TCRdb copy is restricted to in-frame clones and leaves out a portion. The sample has 2,100,000 or so clones; about 94% are singletons. The source material was naive CD4+ T cells sorted from blood. The sample's subset: CD45RA+ positively selected. The TCR sequence derives from a man aged 18 to 29 in good health. V usage is TRBV10-3 and J usage is TRBJ1-2, with TRBD1 identical over 8 bases. The CDR3 nucleotides are TGTGCCATCAGTGGGGACAGGCCAACTGGTTATGGCTACACCTTC. Its translation: CAISGDRPTGYGYTF.